This is a list of T cell receptor beta chains from one sample in a study of blood T cell repertoires in COVID-19. Only in-frame clones appear in the TCRdb table, and some are missing; sequencing was by immunoSEQ multiplex PCR. Of over 250,000 clones in the sample, nearly 90% are singletons; the top ten hold 1.9%. Sample: PBMCs or T cells enriched from blood (not recorded which). Source of these receptors: a woman aged 55-70 years who had recovered from COVID-19. The CDR3 runs from the conserved cysteine through the conserved F or W. Fields, in order: V gene, D gene, clone size, J gene, CDR3 DNA, CDR3 protein. The D gene is left open where the match is weak. Rows give clone size only sometimes, using once, few, many, or a class for an expanded clone.

V: TRBV28
D: .
size: .
J: TRBJ1-2
DNA: TGTGCCAGCAAAGACGGCAGGGCTAACTATGGCTACACCTTC
CDR3: CASKDGRANYGYTF

V: TRBV3-1/TRBV3-2
D: TRBD1
size: .
J: TRBJ1-5
DNA: TGTGCCAGCAGCCACCCCAACGGGACAGAGGATCAGCCCCAGCATTTT
CDR3: CASSHPNGTEDQPQHF

V: TRBV6-5
D: TRBD1
size: once
J: TRBJ2-7
DNA: TGTGCCAGCACCCGGGACAGGGGAGCCTACGAGCAGTACTTC
CDR3: CASTRDRGAYEQYF

V: TRBV6-5
D: .
size: .
J: TRBJ2-5
DNA: TGTGCCAGCTGCCCCGACGGGGGATGGGAGACCCAGTACTTC
CDR3: CASCPDGGWETQYF

V: TRBV5-4
D: .
size: .
J: TRBJ1-1
DNA: TGTGCCAGCAGCTCGCAGGGGTTTAGCACTGAAGCTTTCTTT
CDR3: CASSSQGFSTEAFF

V: TRBV9
D: .
size: once
J: TRBJ2-6
DNA: TGTGCCAGCAGCGGCTCAGGGTCTGGGGCCAACGTCCTGACTTTC
CDR3: CASSGSGSGANVLTF

V: TRBV6-2/TRBV6-3
D: TRBD2
size: once
J: TRBJ2-1
DNA: TGTGCCAGCAGTCTCCTGCCCCCTGGGTCAGCGGGGGGGCGGGATGAGCAGTTCTTC
CDR3: CASSLLPPGSAGGRDEQFF

V: TRBV2
D: .
size: .
J: TRBJ2-5
DNA: TGTGCCAGCAGCGACCTGATTGGGAAGGGGCAAGAGACCCAGTACTTC
CDR3: CASSDLIGKGQETQYF

V: TRBV5-1
D: .
size: .
J: TRBJ2-1
DNA: TGCGCCAGCACGTCCGTAGGACTCATAAATGAGCAGTTCTTC
CDR3: CASTSVGLINEQFF

V: TRBV4-2
D: TRBD2
size: .
J: TRBJ2-7
DNA: TGTGCCAGCAGCCAAGAGGGCGGGAGCCGTCCCCTCACCGAGCAGTACTTC
CDR3: CASSQEGGSRPLTEQYF

V: TRBV5-4
D: .
size: .
J: TRBJ2-1
DNA: TGTGCCAGCAGCTTAACCCTGGCTACAGGCTACAATGAGCAGTTCTTC
CDR3: CASSLTLATGYNEQFF

V: TRBV2
D: .
size: .
J: TRBJ1-5
DNA: TGTGCCAGCATGGAACAGAATGGTCAGCCCCAGCATTTT
CDR3: CASMEQNGQPQHF

V: TRBV2
D: TRBD1
size: .
J: TRBJ2-7
DNA: TGTGCCAGCATTCGGGGACAGGGAGGCTACGAGCAGTACTTC
CDR3: CASIRGQGGYEQYF

V: TRBV2
D: .
size: .
J: TRBJ1-2
DNA: TGTGCCAGCAGTCGACTGCGGGCGGGCTACACCTTC
CDR3: CASSRLRAGYTF

V: TRBV6-1
D: .
size: .
J: TRBJ2-3
DNA: TGTGCCAGCAGTGAACATGGGAGCCGCGCAGATACGCAGTATTTT
CDR3: CASSEHGSRADTQYF

V: TRBV10-2
D: .
size: .
J: TRBJ2-3
DNA: TGCGCCAGCAGTGAACCTCAAAGCCGCACAGATACGCAGTATTTT
CDR3: CASSEPQSRTDTQYF

V: TRBV5-6
D: .
size: .
J: TRBJ1-1
DNA: .
CDR3: CASSFGTGNNPFF

V: TRBV29-1
D: .
size: .
J: TRBJ2-7
DNA: TGCAGCGTTGTACGGTCGTCTACTCGCGAGCAGTACTTC
CDR3: CSVVRSSTREQYF

V: TRBV27
D: .
size: once
J: TRBJ1-1
DNA: TGTGCCAGCAGTTTAGTTCGTGTGGGGGGGTTCACTGAAGCTTTCTTT
CDR3: CASSLVRVGGFTEAFF

V: TRBV2
D: TRBD2
size: .
J: TRBJ2-5
DNA: TGTGCCAGCAGCTGGACTAGCGGCCAAGAGACCCAGTACTTC
CDR3: CASSWTSGQETQYF

V: TRBV7-9
D: .
size: .
J: TRBJ2-1
DNA: TGTGCCAGCAGCTCGAGCGAAGAGCAGTTCTTC
CDR3: CASSSSEEQFF

V: TRBV9
D: .
size: few
J: TRBJ2-1
DNA: TGTGCCAGCAGCGTAACTCGGGGAACGGATCAGCAGTTCTTC
CDR3: CASSVTRGTDQQFF

V: TRBV5-6
D: TRBD2
size: .
J: TRBJ2-7
DNA: TGTGCCAGCAGCCCCCCTAGCGGGACAAACTACGAGCAGTACTTC
CDR3: CASSPPSGTNYEQYF

V: TRBV10-1
D: .
size: few
J: TRBJ1-1
DNA: TGCGCCAGCAGTGAGGACTTTGGAGGTTATGAAGCTTTCTTT
CDR3: CASSEDFGGYEAFF

V: TRBV27
D: .
size: .
J: TRBJ2-3
DNA: TGTGCCAGCAGTGCCCACGGGGTTCCCGACACAGATACGCAGTATTTT
CDR3: CASSAHGVPDTDTQYF

V: TRBV15
D: .
size: .
J: TRBJ1-4
DNA: TGTGCCACCAGCGGAAGACGGGATGAAAAACTGTTTTTT
CDR3: CATSGRRDEKLFF

V: TRBV5-1
D: .
size: .
J: TRBJ1-1
DNA: TGCGCCAGCAGCTTGCCATTGACAGGGAACACTGAAGCTTTCTTT
CDR3: CASSLPLTGNTEAFF